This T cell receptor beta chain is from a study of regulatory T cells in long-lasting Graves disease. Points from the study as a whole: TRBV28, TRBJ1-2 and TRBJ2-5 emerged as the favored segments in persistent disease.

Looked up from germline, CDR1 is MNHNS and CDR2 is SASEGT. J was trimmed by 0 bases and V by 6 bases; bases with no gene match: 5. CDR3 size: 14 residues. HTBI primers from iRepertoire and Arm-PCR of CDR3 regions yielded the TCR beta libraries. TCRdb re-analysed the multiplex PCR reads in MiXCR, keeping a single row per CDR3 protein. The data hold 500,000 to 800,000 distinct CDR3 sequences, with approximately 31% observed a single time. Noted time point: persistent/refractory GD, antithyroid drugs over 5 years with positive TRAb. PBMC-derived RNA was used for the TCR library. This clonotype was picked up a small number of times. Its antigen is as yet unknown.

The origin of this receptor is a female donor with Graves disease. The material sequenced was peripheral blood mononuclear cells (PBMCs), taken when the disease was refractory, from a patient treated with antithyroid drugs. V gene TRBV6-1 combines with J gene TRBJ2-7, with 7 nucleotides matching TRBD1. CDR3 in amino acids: CASRPGQTSYEQYF. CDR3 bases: TGTGCCAGCAGGCCGGGACAGACCTCCTACGAGCAGTACTTC.